This paragraph reports one T cell receptor beta chain. What this receptor recognizes is not known. No per-base quality is available; no much larger clone lies one base away. This sample was included in a study of T cell clones after liver transplantation (dated by TCRdb to about 2019). With regard to the full study: The samples were obtained from ITN030ST, a randomized trial that attempted immunosuppression withdrawal within 2 years after liver transplantation. Third party-reactive TCRbeta sequences from pre-transplant MLRs were also identified as an antigen-independent comparator for donor-reactive sequences. A cohort of 8 liver transplant recipients was studied, of whom 3 were classified as tolerant and 5 as non-tolerant. Tolerance meant complete immunosuppression withdrawal for at least one year without liver enzymes rising beyond twice the upper limit of normal. Of the eight recipients, three were HCV-positive, while the remaining recipients had been transplanted for non-autoimmune, non-viral indications. The subjects received no induction therapy and were kept on standard immunosuppression until randomization at 12-24 months post-transplant. After a pre-transplant mixed lymphocyte reaction, TCRbeta sequencing was used to pinpoint donor-reactive T cell clones, which were subsequently tracked in post-transplant blood.

Frozen genomic DNA underwent high-throughput TCRbeta CDR3 sequencing by immunoSEQ, including PCR amplification, mapping, bias correction and internal controls. The source study handled its data this way. Productive rearrangements were kept, and unique TCRbeta sequences were defined by CDR3 nucleotide sequence plus V and J gene. For a sequence to be called donor-reactive, it needed a frequency of at least 0.01% and at least 5-fold expansion in CFSE-low cells compared with unstimulated pre-transplant cells. Minimum frequency thresholds were set for each subject on the basis of the unstimulated sample with the lowest template count, so that a detection power of at least 90% was ensured. Jensen-Shannon divergence between the top 1000 TCRbeta sequences after and before transplant was used to measure repertoire turnover. Changes in detection of donor-reactive sequences were assessed with two-sided Fisher's exact tests. TCRdb took this table from immuneACCESS and kept in-frame rearrangements with V and J called. Such tables lack part of the clones; where checked against another copy, unresolved V genes explain under half of the gap, and the rest is unexplained. V, J and clone size are those of that table, while D and trimming were read from the DNA. This sample comprises 4,500 to 6,500 clones, 30% to 35% of them detected only once. About a sixth of the sample is held by the ten biggest clonotypes.

V and J are trimmed by 5 bases and 6 bases, and the gene matches miss 12 bases of the junction. The germline V gene (reference sequence) sets CDR1 to SEHNR and CDR2 to FQNEAQ. From its cysteine to its phenylalanine, the CDR3 spans 16 amino acids. Only the CDR3 region is kept as DNA, spanning 48 bases read in frame from base 1. What the research found in general, with its limitations: Conclusions were preliminary, limited by small, heterogeneous patient numbers and non-standardized post-transplant time points. A greater decline was seen for donor-reactive sequences than for third party-reactive sequences, suggesting partial antigen-specific deletion unrelated to withdrawal success. Low numbers of available donor cells limited the measurable donor-reactive repertoire in a couple of subjects. In most of the 8 subjects, regardless of tolerance or HCV status, circulating donor-reactive CD4 TCRbeta sequences dropped significantly post-transplant. When repertoire turnover was accounted for, significantly reduced detection of donor-reactive sequences was found in 7 of 8 subjects for CD4 and in 8 of 8 subjects for CD8. Because no allograft tissue specimens were available, donor-reactive T cells may have migrated into the graft instead of being deleted.

To define alloreactive TCRbeta sequences, the proliferating CFSE-low cells from the MLR were sequenced. In CFSE-MLRs, pre-transplant recipient cells were stimulated with donor PBMCs, splenocytes or lymph node cells, or with third-party PBMCs. Randomization to immunosuppression withdrawal applied to every one of the 8 studied subjects. Genomic DNA was isolated with the Qiagen DNeasy Blood and Tissue Kit. The chain is made from TRBV7-9 and TRBJ2-1, with TRBD2 matching 8 junction bases. Sequenced: CD4+ T cells from cultured PBMCs. This TCR was sampled from a human patient who received a liver transplant. Donor T cells from the graft may be present among the T cells after a transplant. CDR3 reads: CASSDLAGLSGNEQFF. The nucleotide sequence is TGTGCCAGCAGCGACTTAGCGGGGTTGAGCGGCAATGAGCAGTTCTTC.